This T cell receptor beta chain originates from a study of regulatory T cells. The CDR3 extends over 14 amino acids. The trim removed 6 bases at V and 4 bases at J, leaving 5 bases unmatched. The germline CDR1 and CDR2 sequences are MDHEN and SYDVKM. This clone was counted a single time. Patients, 2 to 39 years old, had expanded memory T-cell proportions. Primers: 52 TRBV forward and 13 TRBJ reverse. Clones were read by immunoSEQ multiplex PCR, and TCRdb kept only the in-frame ones, dropping some. The sample carries about 18,000 clones, about 92% recorded once. The sequence was obtained from a person aged 18-30 years with CD3G deficiency. Sample: CD8+ T cells sorted from blood. The chain is built from TRBV28 and TRBJ1-4, with 7 bases identical to TRBD1. The chain's CDR3 is CASSLGQLNEKLFF. The CDR3 nucleotides read TGTGCCAGCAGCTTGGGACAGCTTAATGAAAAACTGTTTTTT.